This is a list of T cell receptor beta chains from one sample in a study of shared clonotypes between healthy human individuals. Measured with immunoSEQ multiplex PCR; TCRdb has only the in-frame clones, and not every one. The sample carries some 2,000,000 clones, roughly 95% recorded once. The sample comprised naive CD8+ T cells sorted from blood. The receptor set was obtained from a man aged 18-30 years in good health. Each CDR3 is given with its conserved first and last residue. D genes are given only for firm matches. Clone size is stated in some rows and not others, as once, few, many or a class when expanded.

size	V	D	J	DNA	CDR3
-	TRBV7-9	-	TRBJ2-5	TGTGCCAGCAATCACGGGGAACAAGAGACCCAGTACTTC	CASNHGEQETQYF
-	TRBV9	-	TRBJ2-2	TGTGCCAGCAGCCCCCCCGTCACCGGGGAGCTGTTTTTT	CASSPPVTGELFF
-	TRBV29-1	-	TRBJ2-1	TGCAGCGCTGAAGGGTTCGATGAGCAGTTCTTC	CSAEGFDEQFF
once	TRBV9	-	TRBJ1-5	TGTGCCAGCAGTCCCGGTCCCAGCAATCAGCCCCAGCATTTT	CASSPGPSNQPQHF
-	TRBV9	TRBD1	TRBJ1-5	TGTGCCAGCAGCTCAGGGACAGGGGCAGATAGCAATCAGCCCCAGCATTTT	CASSSGTGADSNQPQHF
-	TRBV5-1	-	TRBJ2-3	TGCGCCAGCAGCACGGACGTATACACAGATACGCAGTATTTT	CASSTDVYTDTQYF
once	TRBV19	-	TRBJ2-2	TGTGCCAGTAGCGGGGTGGGGATCACCGGGGAGCTGTTTTTT	CASSGVGITGELFF
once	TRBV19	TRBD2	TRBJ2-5	TGTGCCAGTAGTACCATATGGTCTGGTAGCGGGCTCGTGGGAGAGACCCAGTACTTC	CASSTIWSGSGLVGETQYF
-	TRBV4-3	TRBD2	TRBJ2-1	TGCGCCAGCGCCATACGGGAGGGCCTGAACAATGAGCAGTTCTTC	CASAIREGLNNEQFF
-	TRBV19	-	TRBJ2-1	TGTGCCAGTAGTATAGCCCCAGGTAATGAGCAGTTCTTC	CASSIAPGNEQFF
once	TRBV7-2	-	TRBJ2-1	TGTGCCAGCAGCTCCTCCGGGACCTCCTACAATGAGCAGTTCTTC	CASSSSGTSYNEQFF
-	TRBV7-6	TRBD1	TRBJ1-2	TGTGCCAGCAGCCCATCACAGGGGCACGGCTACACCTTC	CASSPSQGHGYTF
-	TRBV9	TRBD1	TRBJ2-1	TGTGCCAGCAGCACCCGGGACAGGGAAGTGGATGAGCAGTTCTTC	CASSTRDREVDEQFF
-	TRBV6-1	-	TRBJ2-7	TGTGCCAGCAGTGAAAACAACGAGCAGTACTTC	CASSENNEQYF
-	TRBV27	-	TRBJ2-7	TGTGCCAGCAGTTCTCGCATGAGCTCAAAGCCCTACGAGCAGTACTTC	CASSSRMSSKPYEQYF
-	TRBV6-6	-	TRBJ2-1	TGTGCCAGCAGCGCCGAAGGGAGCTCCTACAATGAGCAGTTCTTC	CASSAEGSSYNEQFF
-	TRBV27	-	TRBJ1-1	TGTGCCAGCAGTCCCCAGTTCGAGGGATCGGCTGAAGCTTTCTTT	CASSPQFEGSAEAFF
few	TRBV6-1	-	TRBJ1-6	TGTGCCAGCAGCTCCAGGGAACCTGCTTCACCCCTCCACTTT	CASSSREPASPLHF
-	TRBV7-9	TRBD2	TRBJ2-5	TGTGCCAGCAGCTCCTCGACTAGCGGGTTCCAAGAGACCCAGTACTTC	CASSSSTSGFQETQYF
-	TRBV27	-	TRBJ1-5	TGTGCCAGCAGTCCCATGGGGTCGAGACAGCCCCAGCATTTT	CASSPMGSRQPQHF
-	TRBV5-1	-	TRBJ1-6	TGCGCCAGCAGCTTAGGAGGGTACGGGAATTCACCCCTCCACTTT	CASSLGGYGNSPLHF
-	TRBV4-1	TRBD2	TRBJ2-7	TGCGCCAGCAGCCTTCGGACTAGTTCCGCTTACGAGCAGTACTTC	CASSLRTSSAYEQYF
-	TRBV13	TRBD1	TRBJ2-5	TGTGCCAGCAGCTTACGGGGGACAGGTCAAGAGACCCAGTACTTC	CASSLRGTGQETQYF
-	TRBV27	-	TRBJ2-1	TGTGCCAGCAGTTTATGGGGGACGGCCGGGATGCCAAACAATGAGCAGTTCTTC	CASSLWGTAGMPNNEQFF
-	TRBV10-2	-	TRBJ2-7	TGCGCCAGCAGTCCCCGGGAAGCCGGCGCCTACGAGCAGTACTTC	CASSPREAGAYEQYF
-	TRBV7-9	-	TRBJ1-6	TGTGCCAGCAGCCCCTCGGGGGGAACATCACCCCTCCACTTT	CASSPSGGTSPLHF
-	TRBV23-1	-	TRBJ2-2	TGCGCCAGCAATCATGAGTACGGGGAGCTGTTTTTT	CASNHEYGELFF
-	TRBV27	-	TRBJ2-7	TGTGCCAGCAGTTTAGGGCTTTCCTACGAGCAGTACTTC	CASSLGLSYEQYF
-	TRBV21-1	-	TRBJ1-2	TGTGCCAGCAGCAGGAGTCCCGGGACAGGGATGGGAAACTATGGCTACACCTTC	CASSRSPGTGMGNYGYTF
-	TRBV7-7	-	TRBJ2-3	TGTGCTAGCAGCTTAGAGCCGGGGACAGATACGCAGTATTTT	CASSLEPGTDTQYF
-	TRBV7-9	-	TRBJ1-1	TGTGCCAGCAGCTTAATCGATCGGCAGAACACTGAAGCTTTCTTT	CASSLIDRQNTEAFF
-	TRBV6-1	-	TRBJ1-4	TGTGCCAGCAGTCTGGCTGGGATTAATGAAAAACTGTTTTTT	CASSLAGINEKLFF
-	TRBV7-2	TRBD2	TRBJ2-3	TGTGCCAGCAGCTTGGGACTAGCAGCAGATACGCAGTATTTT	CASSLGLAADTQYF
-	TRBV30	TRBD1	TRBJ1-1	TGTGCCTGGACACCGGGACAGGGGACCCCTGAAGCTTTCTTT	CAWTPGQGTPEAFF
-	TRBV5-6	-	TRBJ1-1	TGTGCCAGCAGCTTGGAAGGGGGTAACACTGAAGCTTTCTTT	CASSLEGGNTEAFF
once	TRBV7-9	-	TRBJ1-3	TGTGCCAGCAGCCCCCCGCTCGGGCAGTCTTACTCTGGAAACACCATATATTTT	CASSPPLGQSYSGNTIYF
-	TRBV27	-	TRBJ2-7	TGTGCCAGCAGTTTAGGGGGAGAGCAGTACTTC	CASSLGGEQYF
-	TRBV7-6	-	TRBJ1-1	TGTGCCAGCAGCTTATTCGGAGGTGACACTGAAGCTTTCTTT	CASSLFGGDTEAFF
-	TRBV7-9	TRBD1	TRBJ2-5	TGTGCCAGCAGCACGGACAGGGGGCTAGTCGTCGGAGAGACCCAGTACTTC	CASSTDRGLVVGETQYF
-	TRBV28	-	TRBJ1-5	TGTGCCAGCGAAGGGTGGGATCAGCCCCAGCATTTT	CASEGWDQPQHF
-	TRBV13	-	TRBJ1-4	TGTGCCAGCAGCTTAGGTTATGGGCTCGACGAAAAACTGTTTTTT	CASSLGYGLDEKLFF
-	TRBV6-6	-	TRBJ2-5	TGTGCCAGCAGTTATATGGGCTGGAAAGAGACCCAGTACTTC	CASSYMGWKETQYF
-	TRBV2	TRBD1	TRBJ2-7	TGTGCCAGCAGCTACCGCATTGGACAGGGGGACGAGCAGTACTTC	CASSYRIGQGDEQYF
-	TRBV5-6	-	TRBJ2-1	TGTGCCAGCAGCGGTGACAATTGGAAAGGGCACAATGAGCAGTTCTTC	CASSGDNWKGHNEQFF
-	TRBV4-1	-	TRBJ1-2	TGCGCCAGCAGCCCTGGACAGCCCTATGGCTACACCTTC	CASSPGQPYGYTF
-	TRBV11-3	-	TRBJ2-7	TGTGCCAGCAGCGCCGGGTTGACCTACGAGCAGTACTTC	CASSAGLTYEQYF
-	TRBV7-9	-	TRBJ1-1	TGTGCCAGCAGCTCTCTGGTTTGGAAAGCTTTCTTT	CASSSLVWKAFF